Listed below are T cell receptor beta chains from one sample, sequenced in a study of shared clonotypes between healthy human individuals. Produced via immunoSEQ multiplex PCR; TCRdb's table is partial and in-frame only. This table has a few million clones, approximately 94% appearing once. Input material: naive CD4+ T cells sorted from blood. The origin of the receptors is a man between 18 and 29 years old in good health. Each CDR3 is given with its conserved first and last residue. D genes are given only for firm matches. Expanded clones are given a class, and other clones once, few, many or no size at all.

CASSDRQGGRTEAFF	TGCGCCAGCAGCGACCGACAGGGAGGAAGGACTGAAGCTTTCTTT	few	TRBV4-1	TRBJ1-1	TRBD1
CASRTGVTDTQYF	TGTGCCAGTCGGACAGGGGTGACAGATACGCAGTATTTT	NA	TRBV18	TRBJ2-3	TRBD1
CASSLRSAGELFF	TGTGCCAGCAGCTTACGGAGCGCCGGGGAGCTGTTTTTT	NA	TRBV11-2	TRBJ2-2	NA
CASSLFPPSGGQETQYF	TGTGCCAGCAGTTTATTCCCGCCTAGCGGGGGGCAAGAGACCCAGTACTTC	NA	TRBV27	TRBJ2-5	TRBD2
CASSIPGLVYEQYF	TGTGCCAGCAGCATTCCGGGACTAGTTTACGAGCAGTACTTC	NA	TRBV28	TRBJ2-7	TRBD2
CASSFSRAVQYF	TGTGCCAGCAGTTTCTCCCGGGCTGTGCAGTACTTC	NA	TRBV27	TRBJ2-7	NA
CASSLSAKPGNTIYF	TGTGCCAGCAGCTTGTCGGCCAAACCTGGAAACACCATATATTTT	NA	TRBV5-6	TRBJ1-3	NA
CASSLEDMNTEAFF	TGCGCCAGCAGCTTAGAGGACATGAACACTGAAGCTTTCTTT	NA	TRBV5-1	TRBJ1-1	NA
CASSHRDRGNEQFF	TGCGCCAGCAGCCACCGGGACAGGGGCAATGAGCAGTTCTTC	NA	TRBV5-1	TRBJ2-1	TRBD1
CASSVLGDSSTDTQYF	TGTGCCAGCAGTGTACTCGGGGACAGCAGCACAGATACGCAGTATTTT	NA	TRBV6-4	TRBJ2-3	TRBD1
CAWNLGTGVNSPLHF	TGTGCCTGGAATTTAGGGACAGGGGTAAATTCACCCCTCCACTTT	once	TRBV30	TRBJ1-6	TRBD1
CSVVLRGQSNTEAFF	TGCAGCGTTGTTCTGCGGGGACAATCGAACACTGAAGCTTTCTTT	NA	TRBV29-1	TRBJ1-1	NA
CASSQLRDKYEQYF	TGCGCCAGCAGCCAACTCCGGGATAAATACGAGCAGTACTTC	NA	TRBV4-1	TRBJ2-7	NA
CASSLGGGVDEQYF	TGTGCCAGCAGCTTGGGGGGCGGGGTTGACGAGCAGTACTTC	NA	TRBV5-4	TRBJ2-7	NA
CASSLTGVRTDTQYF	TGTGCCAGCAGCTTAACCGGGGTGCGCACAGATACGCAGTATTTT	NA	TRBV7-3	TRBJ2-3	NA
CASSIDHGGTGGSYEQYF	TGTGCCAGTAGTATAGACCACGGAGGGACAGGAGGCTCCTACGAGCAGTACTTC	once	TRBV19	TRBJ2-7	TRBD1
CASSPGGGLPQHF	TGTGCCAGCAGCCCGGGTGGGGGTTTACCCCAGCATTTT	once	TRBV7-2	TRBJ1-5	NA
CASSHPPEGGRADTQYF	TGTGCCAGCAGCCACCCCCCGGAGGGCGGGAGGGCAGATACGCAGTATTTT	NA	TRBV9	TRBJ2-3	TRBD2
CASSTGQGVTEAFF	TGCGCCAGCAGCACCGGACAGGGCGTCACTGAAGCTTTCTTT	NA	TRBV5-1	TRBJ1-1	TRBD1
CAWSGQNTGELFF	TGTGCCTGGAGTGGCCAGAACACCGGGGAGCTGTTTTTT	NA	TRBV30	TRBJ2-2	NA
CASSYRVGEQYF	TGTGCCAGCAGTTACAGGGTTGGCGAGCAGTACTTC	NA	TRBV6-5	TRBJ2-7	NA
CASSQDLLVSYGYTF	TGCGCCAGCAGCCAAGATCTTTTGGTATCTTATGGCTACACCTTC	NA	TRBV4-3	TRBJ1-2	NA
CASSLDRGANTGELFF	TGTGCCAGCAGCCTAGATAGGGGGGCGAACACCGGGGAGCTGTTTTTT	NA	TRBV7-3	TRBJ2-2	NA
CASSSDRNEKLFF	TGTGCCAGCTCATCGGACAGGAATGAAAAACTGTTTTTT	NA	TRBV18	TRBJ1-4	TRBD1
CASSPSPYEQYF	TGTGCCAGCAGTCCCAGTCCCTACGAGCAGTACTTC	once	TRBV6-1	TRBJ2-7	NA
CASSMGSGRTGEQYF	TGTGCCAGCTCCATGGGAAGCGGGAGAACGGGCGAGCAGTACTTC	NA	TRBV6-1	TRBJ2-7	TRBD2
CASSFRRATNEKLFF	TGTGCCAGCAGCTTTAGACGGGCAACTAATGAAAAACTGTTTTTT	NA	TRBV28	TRBJ1-4	NA
CASNPQGSVHEQYF	TGTGCCAGCAACCCCCAGGGATCCGTGCACGAGCAGTACTTC	NA	TRBV28	TRBJ2-7	NA
CASSQVPGTAYEQYF	TGCGCCAGCAGCCAAGTTCCCGGGACAGCCTACGAGCAGTACTTC	NA	TRBV4-1	TRBJ2-7	TRBD1
CASSVGGGQPQHF	TGTGCCAGCAGCGTAGGGGGGGGTCAGCCCCAGCATTTT	NA	TRBV9	TRBJ1-5	NA
CASSPEGANYGYTF	TGTGCCAGCTCACCAGAGGGGGCTAACTATGGCTACACCTTC	NA	TRBV18	TRBJ1-2	NA
CASSGWDSYNSPLHF	TGTGCCAGCAGCGGATGGGACAGTTATAATTCACCCCTCCACTTT	NA	TRBV9	TRBJ1-6	TRBD1
CASSPRQGLSSYNEQFF	TGTGCCAGCAGCCCCAGACAGGGCCTAAGCTCCTACAATGAGCAGTTCTTC	NA	TRBV7-6	TRBJ2-1	TRBD1
CAWTGGALGYNEQFF	TGTGCCTGGACTGGGGGGGCACTGGGGTACAATGAGCAGTTCTTC	NA	TRBV30	TRBJ2-1	NA
CASRPKTGLNSPLHF	TGTGCCAGCAGGCCAAAGACAGGGCTCAATTCACCCCTCCACTTT	NA	TRBV7-9	TRBJ1-6	TRBD1
CSGGSMNTEAFF	TGCAGCGGAGGCTCCATGAACACTGAAGCTTTCTTT	NA	TRBV29-1	TRBJ1-1	NA
CAGLSSYGYTF	TGTGCCGGTCTATCGAGCTATGGCTACACCTTC	NA	TRBV27	TRBJ1-2	NA
CASSPQGQGETQYF	TGTGCCAGCAGCCCTCAGGGTCAAGGAGAGACCCAGTACTTC	NA	TRBV5-4	TRBJ2-5	NA
CASSSGQHYEQYF	TGTGCCAGCAGCTCCGGACAACACTACGAGCAGTACTTC	NA	TRBV13	TRBJ2-7	NA
CASSYRDRANSPLHF	TGTGCCAGCAGTTACCGGGACAGAGCTAATTCACCCCTCCACTTT	NA	TRBV7-2	TRBJ1-6	TRBD1